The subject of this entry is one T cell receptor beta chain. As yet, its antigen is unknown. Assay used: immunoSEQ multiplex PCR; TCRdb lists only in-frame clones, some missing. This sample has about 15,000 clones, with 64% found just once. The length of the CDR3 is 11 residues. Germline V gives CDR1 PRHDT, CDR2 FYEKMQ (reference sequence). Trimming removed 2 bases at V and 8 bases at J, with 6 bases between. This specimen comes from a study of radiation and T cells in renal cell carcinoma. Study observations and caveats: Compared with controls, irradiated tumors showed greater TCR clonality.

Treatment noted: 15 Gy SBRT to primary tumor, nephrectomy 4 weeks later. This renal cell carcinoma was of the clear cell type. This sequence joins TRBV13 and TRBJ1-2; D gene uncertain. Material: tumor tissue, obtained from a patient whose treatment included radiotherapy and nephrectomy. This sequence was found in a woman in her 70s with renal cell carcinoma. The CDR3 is CASSLRGGYTF. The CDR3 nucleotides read TGTGCCAGCAGCTTACGCGGGGGCTACACCTTC. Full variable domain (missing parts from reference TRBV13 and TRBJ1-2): AAGVIQSPRHLIKEKRETATLKCYPIPRHDTVYWYQQGPGQDPQFLISFYEKMQSDKGSIPDRFSAQQFSDYHSELNMSSLELGDSALYFCASSLRGGYTFGSGTRLTVV.